This entry concerns a single T cell receptor (beta chain). CDR1 is SGHDT and CDR2 is YYEEEE in the germline V gene. Trimming took 5 bases from V and 6 from J; bases not matched to a gene: 7. The CDR3 is 15 amino acids. The data belong to a study of beta chain features in type 1 diabetes. Since all of the isolated RNA was reverse transcribed, expressed TCRB transcripts were what got sequenced. Assay used: immunoSEQ multiplex PCR; TCRdb lists only in-frame clones, some missing. The table lists approximately 330,000 clones, 11% of them singletons. This chain connects TRBV5-6 to TRBJ2-2; 10 bases map to TRBD2. Material for sequencing was naive CD4+ T cells from blood. The receptor was isolated from a woman in her thirties in good health. CDR3 sequence reads: CASSWLAGASGELFF. In nucleotides, the CDR3 is TGTGCCAGCAGTTGGCTAGCGGGAGCCTCCGGGGAGCTGTTTTTT.